These 13 T cell receptor beta chains share one sample of origin, sequenced in a study of blood T cell repertoires in COVID-19. The repertoire was sequenced with immunoSEQ multiplex PCR; TCRdb's copy has only in-frame clones and lacks some. Of approximately 500,000 clones in the sample, approximately 90% were seen once. What was sequenced was PBMCs or T cells enriched from blood (not recorded which). These receptors originate from a woman aged 40-49 years who had recovered from COVID-19.

The chain couples TRBV7-9 to TRBJ2-2; D is perhaps TRBD1 (5 bases). This CDR3 spans 14 amino acids. Germline values: CDR1 SEHNR, CDR2 FQNEAQ (reference sequence). V was pared by 8 bases and J by 1 base, with 11 bases between. CDR3 loop: CASRAGQNTGELFF. The CDR3 nucleotides read TGTGCCAGCCGGGCAGGGCAGAACACCGGGGAGCTGTTTTTT.

The chain carries TRBV13 and TRBJ2-7, with TRBD1 matching 7 bases. Germline trimming cut 4 bases from V and 2 bases from J; bases unmatched to any gene: 11. Germline assignment: CDR1 PRHDT and CDR2 FYEKMQ (reference sequence). The CDR3 sequence is 16 residues long. CDR3 nucleotide sequence: TGTGCCAGCAGCTCCCAAGGGGGCGCTTTGGCCTACGAGCAGTACTTC. Translated, it gives CASSSQGGALAYEQYF. Variable domain in full (rest from reference TRBV13 and TRBJ2-7): AAGVIQSPRHLIKEKRETATLKCYPIPRHDTVYWYQQGPGQDPQFLISFYEKMQSDKGSIPDRFSAQQFSDYHSELNMSSLELGDSALYFCASSSQGGALAYEQYFGPGTRLTVT.

This chain uses TRBV7-9 with TRBJ1-1, with a tentative D call TRBD1 (5 bases). V was trimmed by 7 bases and J by 6 bases, leaving 9 bases between them. Germline CDR1 SEHNR, CDR2 FQNEAQ (reference sequence). The CDR3 is 11 residues long. The CDR3 DNA sequence: TGTGCCAGCACCCGACAGTCTGAAGCTTTCTTT. Translated, it gives CASTRQSEAFF.

The chain carries TRBV4-2 and TRBJ1-1; D might be TRBD1 (5 bases). This CDR3 spans 15 amino acids. Germline lookup yields CDR1 LGHNA and CDR2 YNFKEQ. With 0 bases removed from V and 10 bases from J, the gap between germline ends came to 18 bases. The CDR3 spells CASSQDLRGGDLAFF. As DNA, the CDR3 is TGTGCCAGCAGCCAAGATCTTCGGGGGGGAGACTTAGCTTTCTTT.

The rearrangement joins TRBV10-3 to TRBJ2-5; 7 bases agree with TRBD1. This CDR3 has 17 residues. V was pared by 0 bases and J by 5 bases, with 12 bases of the junction left unmatched. The V gene's germline CDR1 is ENHRY and CDR2 SYGVKD. The chain's CDR3 is CAISESNNRGPRETQYF. CDR3 coding DNA: TGTGCCATCAGTGAGTCGAATAACAGGGGACCACGGGAGACCCAGTACTTC.

This clone was picked up one time. The CDR3 DNA follows: TGTGCCAGCAGTTTTCTCCGGGGGAGGGCTTTCTTT. Translated, it gives CASSFLRGRAFF. V is TRBV12-3 or TRBV12-4 and J is TRBJ1-1; tentatively, D is TRBD1 (5 bases). Trimming stripped 3 bases from V and 11 bases from J, with 13 bases between. The CDR3 consists of 12 residues.

V gene TRBV27 combines with J gene TRBJ2-3; a weak D match, TRBD1 (6 bases). The CDR3 spans 15 residues. Germline values: CDR1 MNHEY, CDR2 SMNVEV (reference sequence). The V end lost 5 bases, the J end lost 1 base, and 13 bases lay between the germline ends. The CDR3: CASSPSRTGTDTQYF. CDR3 DNA: TGTGCCAGCAGTCCCTCCCGGACAGGCACAGATACGCAGTATTTT.

This chain links TRBV30 with TRBJ1-2, with no clear D. V lost 2 bases and J 2 bases, leaving 3 bases between the germline ends. The CDR3 runs 11 residues. Germline V CDR1 and CDR2: GTSNPN, SVGIG (reference sequence). The DNA for the CDR3 is TGTGCCTGGAGTCAAAACTATGGCTACACCTTC. It is translated as CAWSQNYGYTF.

The chain joins TRBV11-2 to TRBJ1-1, with a weak D call TRBD1 (5 bases). Germline CDR1 reads SGHAT; CDR2 reads FQNNGV. Trimming removed 1 base at V and 3 bases at J, with 9 bases between. The CDR3 length is 14 residues. The CDR3 is CASSLVPGHTEAFF. CDR3 in DNA: TGTGCCAGCAGCTTAGTTCCAGGGCACACTGAAGCTTTCTTT. The full variable domain, with the rest looked up from reference TRBV11-2 and TRBJ1-1, is EAGVAQSPRYKIIEKRQSVAFWCNPISGHATLYWYQQILGQGPKLLIQFQNNGVVDDSQLPKDRFSAERLKGVDSTLKIQPAKLEDSAVYLCASSLVPGHTEAFFGQGTRLTVV.

The V gene is TRBV2, the J gene TRBJ1-1; 7 bases agree with TRBD1. The CDR3 totals 12 residues. Germline CDR1 SNHLY, CDR2 FYNNEI. V lost 7 bases and J lost 11; bases outside the gene matches: 10. The CDR3 bases are TGTGCCAGCAAAGATAGGGACAGCTCGGCTTTCTTT. Translation gives CASKDRDSSAFF.

Only a few counts were recorded for this clone. This rearrangement joins TRBV19 to TRBJ1-5; 8 bases align to TRBD1. The CDR3 totals 16 residues. The trim removed 5 bases at V and 1 base at J, leaving 7 bases unmatched. Germline CDR1 LNHDA, CDR2 SQIVND (reference sequence). The CDR3 DNA follows: TGTGCCAGTAGTTATAAGACAGGGGCGAGCAATCAGCCCCAGCATTTT. Translating gives CASSYKTGASNQPQHF.

The CDR3: CASSVDRTSGRDAYNEQFF. For the CDR3, the DNA is TGTGCCAGCAGCGTAGACCGGACTAGCGGGAGGGACGCCTACAATGAGCAGTTCTTC. The rearrangement links TRBV9 to TRBJ2-1; 15 nucleotides match TRBD2. The CDR3 is 19 residues long. The V segment lost 0 bases and the J segment 2 bases; nucleotides outside the gene matches: 6. Germline V CDR1 and CDR2: SGDLS, YYNGEE.

V and J are TRBV3-1 (or the pseudogene TRBV3-2) and TRBJ1-5, with a weak D call TRBD1 (6 bases). V lost 5 bases and J lost 2, with 19 bases in between. This CDR3 has 17 amino acids. CDR1 and CDR2 from the germline V gene are LGHDT and YNNKEL (reference sequence). The CDR3 DNA reads TGTGCCAGCAGCTCCACGCCAGTAGGGGGGGGCAATCAGCCCCAGCATTTT. Its protein is CASSSTPVGGGNQPQHF.